The rows below give T cell receptor beta chains drawn from one sample of a study of CD8 T cells in Susac syndrome. TCRdb fed the immunoSEQ multiplex PCR reads into MiXCR, producing one record per CDR3 protein. In the table there are roughly 200,000 distinct CDR3 sequences, about 95% of which are singletons. Material: CD4+ T cells from PBMCs. Receptors originate from a human donor in good health. The CDR3 runs from the conserved cysteine through the conserved F or W. A D gene is named only where the DNA matches it firmly. Clone size, where shown, is once, few, many, or a class for clones that have expanded.

size	V	J	D	CDR3	DNA
few	TRBV7-9	TRBJ2-1	TRBD2	CASSSWTSGRKTYNEQFF	TGTGCCAGCAGCTCATGGACTAGCGGGAGGAAAACCTACAATGAGCAGTTCTTC
-	TRBV12-3/TRBV12-4	TRBJ2-4	-	CASSELAGIQYF	TGTGCCAGCAGTGAACTAGCAGGCATTCAGTACTTC
-	TRBV6-2/TRBV6-3	TRBJ1-5	TRBD1	CASRPTGRNQPQHF	TGTGCCAGCAGACCGACAGGGCGGAATCAGCCCCAGCATTTT
-	TRBV2	TRBJ2-3	-	CASSVGETDTQYF	TGTGCCAGCAGTGTAGGGGAAACAGATACGCAGTATTTT
-	TRBV29-1	TRBJ2-7	-	CSVGRTGDYEQYF	TGCAGCGTTGGAAGGACGGGCGATTACGAGCAGTACTTC
once	TRBV14	TRBJ2-7	TRBD2	CASSQVGGSGGGQYF	TGTGCCAGCAGCCAAGTAGGCGGGAGCGGAGGAGGGCAGTACTTC
-	TRBV5-1	TRBJ1-1	-	CASSYSGETEAFF	TGCGCCAGCAGTTATTCGGGGGAAACTGAAGCTTTCTTT
-	TRBV30	TRBJ1-1	TRBD1	CAWRGQEGEAFF	TGTGCCTGGAGAGGACAGGAGGGTGAAGCTTTCTTT
-	TRBV4-3	TRBJ2-3	-	CASSQDLGWEPDTQYF	TGCGCCAGCAGCCAAGATCTGGGATGGGAGCCAGATACGCAGTATTTT
-	TRBV20-1	TRBJ2-1	-	CSARLQGNEQFF	TGCAGTGCTAGACTACAGGGAAATGAGCAGTTCTTC
-	TRBV30	TRBJ2-1	-	CAWSVSLGSEQFF	TGTGCCTGGAGTGTAAGTCTAGGCAGTGAGCAGTTCTTC
-	TRBV9	TRBJ2-1	-	CASSGFGLGYNEQFF	TGTGCCAGCAGTGGTTTTGGGCTGGGGTACAATGAGCAGTTCTTC
-	TRBV29-1	TRBJ1-5	-	CSVEEKAAQHF	TGCAGCGTTGAAGAAAAGGCGGCCCAGCATTTT
once	TRBV28	TRBJ2-1	TRBD2	CASSPAGGPSGNEQFF	TGTGCCAGCAGTCCAGCGGGAGGGCCTTCTGGGAATGAGCAGTTCTTC
-	TRBV20-1	TRBJ1-2	-	CSARMPTSPYGYTF	TGCAGTGCTAGAATGCCAACTTCTCCCTATGGCTACACCTTC
-	TRBV18	TRBJ2-7	-	CASSPGAYEQYF	TGTGCCAGCTCACCAGGGGCCTACGAGCAGTACTTC
-	TRBV6-5	TRBJ1-4	TRBD1	CASRQTGVEKLFF	TGTGCCAGCAGACAAACAGGGGTGGAAAAACTGTTTTTT
-	TRBV7-9	TRBJ1-5	-	CASSLGYGTDSNQPQHF	TGTGCCAGCAGCTTAGGTTATGGGACGGATAGCAATCAGCCCCAGCATTTT
-	TRBV11-3	TRBJ2-5	-	CASSLEGVQETQYF	TGTGCCAGCAGCTTGGAGGGAGTACAAGAGACCCAGTACTTC
-	TRBV29-1	TRBJ2-5	-	CSVAWGRVETQYF	TGCAGCGTTGCTTGGGGGCGCGTTGAGACCCAGTACTTC
-	TRBV7-9	TRBJ2-7	-	CASSLEARTYEQYF	TGTGCCAGCAGCTTAGAGGCCAGGACCTACGAGCAGTACTTC
-	TRBV5-1	TRBJ2-5	-	CASSTVAVPGETQYF	TGCGCCAGCAGCACGGTAGCGGTTCCTGGAGAGACCCAGTACTTC